The clone carrying this T cell receptor (beta chain) was observed a handful of times. Its antigen is still unknown. This specimen comes from a study of T-cell memory formation after mild COVID-19. Study-wide context: Largely, the TCR clusters proved donor specific.

Study observations and caveats: There was a balanced CD4/CD8 profile in clones contracting day 15 to 85, and later expanders leaned CD4+.

V lost 5 bases, J lost 5 bases, and 12 bases stayed unmatched. This CDR3 comprises 16 residues. Germline CDR1 and CDR2: SEHNR and FQNEAQ (reference sequence). Constant-segment primers were used for 5'RACE, and the resulting TCR alpha and TCR beta cDNA libraries carried sample barcodes and UMIs. TCRdb used MiXCR to reprocess the 5' RACE reads, holding one entry per CDR3 protein. The repertoire holds roughly 480,000 distinct CDR3 sequences, about 23% seen once, with approximately 13% in the top ten. The chain joins TRBV7-9 to TRBJ1-2, with TRBD1 matching 9 bases. Sample: PBMCs or a T cell subset sorted from them (not recorded which). The receptor comes from an adult woman who had mild COVID-19 (a few samples of this study predate the infection). Cell type and time point are not known. The CDR3 sequence is CASSPSGTGNNYGYTF. CDR3 coding DNA: TGTGCCAGCAGCCCCTCCGGGACAGGGAACAATTATGGCTACACCTTC.